This T cell receptor (beta chain) was sequenced during a study of T cells in women clearing cervical HPV infection. As for the study in general: Only a few women had HLA typing results available.

This CDR3 is built from 14 residues. The V and J ends lost 7 bases and 2 bases, in that order; junction bases with no gene match: 6. The germline V gene has CDR1 SGHAT and CDR2 FQNNGV. Each participant carried one incident cervical HPV16 infection only. Remarks on this clone: The read comes to an end 3 residues before the CDR3 does, leaving the germline J gene to fill in the end.

Generated by immunoSEQ multiplex PCR, the TCRdb table keeps only in-frame clones and is missing some. This listing includes around 29,000 clones. This TCR was sampled from a woman between 18 and 69 years old with a cervical HPV16 infection that either progressed to CIN3+ or cleared (not recorded which). V and J are TRBV11-2 and TRBJ2-5, with 8 bases that match TRBD1. Sequenced input: blood buffy coat. The CDR3 bases that were read are TGTGCCAGCAAGACAGGGGCTACGCAAGAGACC. It encodes CASKTGATQET. The entire CDR3 protein is CASKTGATQETQYF.